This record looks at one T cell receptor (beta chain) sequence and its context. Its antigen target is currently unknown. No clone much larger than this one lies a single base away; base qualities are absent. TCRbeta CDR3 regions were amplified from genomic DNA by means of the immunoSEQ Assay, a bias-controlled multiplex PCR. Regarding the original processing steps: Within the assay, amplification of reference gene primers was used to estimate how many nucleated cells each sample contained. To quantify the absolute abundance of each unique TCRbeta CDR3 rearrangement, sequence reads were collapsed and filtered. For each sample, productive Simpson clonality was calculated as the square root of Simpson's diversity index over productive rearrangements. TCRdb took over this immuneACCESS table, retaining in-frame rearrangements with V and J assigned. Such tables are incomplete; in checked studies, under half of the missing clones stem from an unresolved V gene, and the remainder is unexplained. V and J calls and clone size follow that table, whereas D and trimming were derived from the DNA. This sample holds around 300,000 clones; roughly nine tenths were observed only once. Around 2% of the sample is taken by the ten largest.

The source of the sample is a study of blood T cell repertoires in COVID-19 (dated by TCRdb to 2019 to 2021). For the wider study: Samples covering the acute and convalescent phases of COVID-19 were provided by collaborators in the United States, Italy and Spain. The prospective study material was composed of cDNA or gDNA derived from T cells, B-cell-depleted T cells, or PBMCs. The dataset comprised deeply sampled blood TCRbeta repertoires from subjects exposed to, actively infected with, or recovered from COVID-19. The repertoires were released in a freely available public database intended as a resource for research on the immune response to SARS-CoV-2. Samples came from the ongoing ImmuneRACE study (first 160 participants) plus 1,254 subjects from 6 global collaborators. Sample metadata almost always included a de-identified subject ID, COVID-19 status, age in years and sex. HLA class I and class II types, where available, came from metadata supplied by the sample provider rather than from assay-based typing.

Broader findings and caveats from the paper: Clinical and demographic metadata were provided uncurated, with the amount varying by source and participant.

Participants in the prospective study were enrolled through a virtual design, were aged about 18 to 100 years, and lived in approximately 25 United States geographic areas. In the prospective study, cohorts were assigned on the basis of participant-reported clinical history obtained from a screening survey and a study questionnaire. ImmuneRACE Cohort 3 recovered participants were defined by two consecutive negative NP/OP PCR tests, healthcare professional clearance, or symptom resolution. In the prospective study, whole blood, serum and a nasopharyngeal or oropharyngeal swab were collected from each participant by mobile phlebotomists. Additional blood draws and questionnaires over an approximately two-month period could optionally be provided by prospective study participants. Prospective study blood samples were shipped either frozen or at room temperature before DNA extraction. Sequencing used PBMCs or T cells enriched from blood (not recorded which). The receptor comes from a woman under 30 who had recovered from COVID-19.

The CDR3 amino acid sequence is: CASTPGLAGGLNEQFF. At the DNA level, the sequence is TGCGCCAGCACCCCGGGACTAGCGGGGGGCTTAAATGAGCAGTTCTTC. The V and J segments used are TRBV10-1 and TRBJ2-1; the junction holds 15 bases that match TRBD2. CDR1 and CDR2 are drawn from the germline V gene (reference sequence): WNHNN, SYGVQD. From its cysteine to its phenylalanine, the CDR3 spans 16 amino acids. Just CDR3 DNA is preserved here, 48 bases in frame from base 1. The germline V end is reduced by 7 bases and the J end by 7 bases; junction bases left unmatched: 8.